This T cell receptor (beta chain) was documented in a study of shared T cell receptors in the human thymus. V lost 3 bases to trimming and J lost 3 bases, with 11 bases between them. CDR1 and CDR2 (germline): MDHEN, SYDVKM. The CDR3 covers 15 residues. Measured with immunoSEQ multiplex PCR; TCRdb has only the in-frame clones, and not every one. The data contain fewer than 700,000 clones, around 89% of them seen just once; the ten biggest clones take up 0.0085% to 0.012%. These data are also associated with another study on human thymus T cells. Per that paper: Infants, healthy and Finnish, who were having corrective surgery for congenital heart defects served as donors. Thymic tissue was derived from resections collected during corrective heart surgery. Thymic and blood repertoires seemed to show skewed V and J gene use. Related work found strong thymic repertoire overlap between unrelated individuals.

The chain uses TRBV28 and TRBJ2-2; D might be TRBD1 (5 bases). This receptor was taken from a boy less than two years old with a congenital heart defect. What was sequenced was thymocytes. CDR3 loop: CASSFCRVDTGELFF. The CDR3 DNA reads TGTGCCAGCAGTTTCTGCAGGGTAGACACCGGGGAGCTGTTTTTT.